The present TCR beta chain was sequenced within a study of B cell selection in AIRE deficiency. The study, taken as a whole, reports: About 30.6% of healthy-shared Treg sequences were found among patient Tconv cells.

On this clone: What it recognizes is unknown.

The regulatory T cell sort gate was CD4+CD25hiCD127low/negative. Healthy unrelated donors supplied the control samples. Germline V gene lookup returns CDR1 LNHDA and CDR2 SQIVND (reference sequence). The V and J ends lost 1 base and 8 bases respectively, with 18 bases between them. The CDR3 is 16 residues long. Assay used: immunoSEQ multiplex PCR; TCRdb lists only in-frame clones, some missing. Counted here are tens of thousands of clones, 92% occurring once; the ten biggest clones make up roughly 1.5%. The chain couples TRBV19 to TRBJ1-5; D gene ambiguous. Input material: CD4+CD25+ Tregs sorted from PBMCs. This TCR was sampled from a human donor in good health. The CDR3, as DNA: TGTGCCAGTAGTATAGCCGGGTTCCCATTCAACAAGCCCCAGCATTTT. It codes for CASSIAGFPFNKPQHF.